This T cell receptor (beta chain) was sequenced for a study of CD8+ T cells in alopecia areata. General study points: The study found TCR sharing across patients less clear than in mice, possibly for HLA reasons.

Sequencing relied on a cDNA template that was reverse transcribed from extracted RNA. Data came from immunoSEQ multiplex PCR; TCRdb stores just in-frame clones and leaves some out. The sample lists 200,000 to 250,000 clones, roughly 56% occurring once. The CDR3 has 17 residues. Germline CDR1 is SGHNT and CDR2 is YENEEA. Trimming took off 1 base at V and 5 bases at J, with 20 bases between the two ends. This sample's treatment: oral pan-JAK inhibitor, 5-10 mg twice daily. For this clone: Its specificity is unknown.

The origin of this receptor is a human donor with alopecia areata. The chain carries TRBV11-3 and TRBJ2-5; perhaps TRBD2 as D (6 bases). This specimen was CD4+ T cells sorted from blood, taken at week 4, from a patient treated with tofacitinib. The CDR3 reads CASSLAPGLGARETQYF. In DNA form, the CDR3 reads TGTGCCAGCAGCTTAGCTCCGGGACTTGGTGCGAGGGAGACCCAGTACTTC.